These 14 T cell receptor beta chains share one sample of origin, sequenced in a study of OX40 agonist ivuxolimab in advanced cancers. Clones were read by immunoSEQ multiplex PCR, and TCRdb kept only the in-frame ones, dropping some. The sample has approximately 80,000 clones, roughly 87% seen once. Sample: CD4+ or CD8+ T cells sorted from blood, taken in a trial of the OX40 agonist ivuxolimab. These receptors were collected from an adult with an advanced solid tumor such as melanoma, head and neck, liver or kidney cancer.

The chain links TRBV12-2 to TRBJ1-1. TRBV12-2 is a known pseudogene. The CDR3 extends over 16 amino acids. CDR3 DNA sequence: TGTGCAAGTCGCTTACCCCAGCGAGGGGTCAACACTGAAGCTTTCTTT. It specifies CASRLPQRGVNTEAFF.

CDR3: CASSPRQGIYNSPLHF. As DNA, the CDR3 is TGCGCCAGCAGCCCAAGACAGGGGATCTATAATTCACCCCTCCACTTT. The rearrangement links TRBV5-1 to TRBJ1-6; TRBD1 aligns across 8 bases. The CDR3 has 16 amino acids. The ends lost 4 bases at V and 3 bases at J; junction bases unmatched: 6. Germline V gene sequence: CDR1 SGHRS, CDR2 YFSETQ. The whole variable domain, filled in from reference TRBV5-1 and TRBJ1-6, reads KAGVTQTPRYLIKTRGQQVTLSCSPISGHRSVSWYQQTPGQGLQFLFEYFSETQRNKGNFPGRFSGRQFSNSRSEMNVSTLELGDSALYLCASSPRQGIYNSPLHFGNGTRLTVT.

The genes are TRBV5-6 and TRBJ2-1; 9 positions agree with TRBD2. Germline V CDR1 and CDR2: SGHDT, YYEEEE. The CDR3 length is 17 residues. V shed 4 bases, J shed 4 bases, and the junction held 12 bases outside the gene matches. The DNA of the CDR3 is TGTGCCAGCAGCAGCTTATCGCTAGCGGGGTTATACAATGAGCAGTTCTTC. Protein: CASSSLSLAGLYNEQFF.

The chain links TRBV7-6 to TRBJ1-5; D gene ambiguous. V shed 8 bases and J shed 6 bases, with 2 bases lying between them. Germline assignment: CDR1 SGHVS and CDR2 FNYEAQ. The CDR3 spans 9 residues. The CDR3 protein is CASGQPQHF. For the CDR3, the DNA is TGTGCCAGCGGTCAGCCCCAGCATTTT.

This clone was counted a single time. CDR3 DNA: TGCAGCGTTGAAGGAGGGGCAGGGGGCCGTTCTAATGAAAAACTGTTTTTT. As protein: CSVEGGAGGRSNEKLFF. The genes are TRBV29-1 and TRBJ1-4; the match to TRBD1 covers 8 bases. J lost 3 bases, V lost 1 base, and 10 bases had no gene match. CDR3 length equals 17 residues. In germline, CDR1 is SQVTM, CDR2 ANQGSEA.

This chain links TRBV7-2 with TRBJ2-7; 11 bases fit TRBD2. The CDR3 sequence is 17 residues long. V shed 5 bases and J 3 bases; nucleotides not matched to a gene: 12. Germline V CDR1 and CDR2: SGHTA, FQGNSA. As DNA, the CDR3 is TGTGCCAGCAGCCCAGACCGACCTCTAGCGGGGGGCTACGAGCAGTACTTC. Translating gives CASSPDRPLAGGYEQYF.

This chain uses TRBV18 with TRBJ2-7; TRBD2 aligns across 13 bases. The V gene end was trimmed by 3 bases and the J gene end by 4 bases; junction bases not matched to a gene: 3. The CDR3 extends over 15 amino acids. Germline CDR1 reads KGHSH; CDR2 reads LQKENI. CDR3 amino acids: CASSPGTSGMYEQYF. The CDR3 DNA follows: TGTGCCAGCTCACCCGGGACTAGCGGGATGTACGAGCAGTACTTC.

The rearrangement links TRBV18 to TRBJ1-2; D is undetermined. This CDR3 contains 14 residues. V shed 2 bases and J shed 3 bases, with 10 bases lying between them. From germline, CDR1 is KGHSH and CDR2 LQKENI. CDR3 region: CASSPSIGHYGYTF. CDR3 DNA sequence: TGTGCCAGCTCACCAAGTATAGGCCACTATGGCTACACCTTC. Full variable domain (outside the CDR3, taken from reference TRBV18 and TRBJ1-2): NAGVMQNPRHLVRRRGQEARLRCSPMKGHSHVYWYRQLPEEGLKFMVYLQKENIIDESGMPKERFSAEFPKEGPSILRIQQVVRGDSAAYFCASSPSIGHYGYTFGSGTRLTVV.

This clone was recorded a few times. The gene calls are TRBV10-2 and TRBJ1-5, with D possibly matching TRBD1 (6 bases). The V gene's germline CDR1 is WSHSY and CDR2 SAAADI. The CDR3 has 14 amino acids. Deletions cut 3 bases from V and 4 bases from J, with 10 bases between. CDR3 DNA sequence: TGCGCCAGCAGTGATATGACAGGTAATCAGCCCCAGCATTTT. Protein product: CASSDMTGNQPQHF.

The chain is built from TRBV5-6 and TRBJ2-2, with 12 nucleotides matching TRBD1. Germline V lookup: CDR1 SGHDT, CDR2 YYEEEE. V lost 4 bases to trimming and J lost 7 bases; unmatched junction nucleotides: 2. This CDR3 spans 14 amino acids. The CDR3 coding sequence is TGTGCCAGCAGCGGGACAGGGGGCTTCGGGGAGCTGTTTTTT. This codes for CASSGTGGFGELFF.

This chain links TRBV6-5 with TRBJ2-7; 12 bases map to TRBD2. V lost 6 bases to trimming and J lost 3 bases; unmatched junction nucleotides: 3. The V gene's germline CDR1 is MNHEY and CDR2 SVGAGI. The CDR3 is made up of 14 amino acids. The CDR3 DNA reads TGTGCCAGCAGGGGACTAGCGGGCAGCTACGAGCAGTACTTC. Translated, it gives CASRGLAGSYEQYF.

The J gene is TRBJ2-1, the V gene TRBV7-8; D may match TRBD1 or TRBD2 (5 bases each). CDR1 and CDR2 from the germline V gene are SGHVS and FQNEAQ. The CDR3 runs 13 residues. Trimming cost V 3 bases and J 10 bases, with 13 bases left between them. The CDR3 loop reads CASSFHTGTEQFF. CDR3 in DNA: TGTGCCAGCAGCTTCCACACCGGGACCGAGCAGTTCTTC.

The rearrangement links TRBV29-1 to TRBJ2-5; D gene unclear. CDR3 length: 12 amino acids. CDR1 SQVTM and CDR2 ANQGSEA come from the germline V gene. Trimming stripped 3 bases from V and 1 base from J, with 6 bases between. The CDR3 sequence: CSVDPVQETQYF. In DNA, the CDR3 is TGCAGCGTTGACCCAGTCCAAGAGACCCAGTACTTC.

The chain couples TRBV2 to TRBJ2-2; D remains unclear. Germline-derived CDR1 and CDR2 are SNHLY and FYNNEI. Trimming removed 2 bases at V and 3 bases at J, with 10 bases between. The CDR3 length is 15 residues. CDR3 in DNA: TGTGCCAGCAGTGAAAGACACGGGTACACCGGGGAGCTGTTTTTT. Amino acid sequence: CASSERHGYTGELFF.